These T cell receptor beta chains were read from a single sample in a study of cytotoxic CD8 clonotypes in ibrutinib-treated CLL. TCRdb's table, derived via immunoSEQ multiplex PCR, lists solely in-frame clones and lacks some. The table includes more than 300,000 clones, roughly 79% detected once. Sequenced material: PBMCs, taken before ibrutinib treatment. The origin of the receptors is a human donor with chronic lymphocytic leukemia. Each CDR3 is given with its conserved first and last residue. Fields, in order: V gene, D gene, J gene, CDR3 protein. A D gene is named only where the DNA matches it firmly.

V: TRBV28; D: TRBD2; J: TRBJ2-3; CDR3: CASSLTPGSGRASNTQYF
V: TRBV18; D: .; J: TRBJ1-5; CDR3: CASSPPSVNQPQHF
V: TRBV9; D: TRBD2; J: TRBJ2-2; CDR3: CASSVTSGRAFGELFF
V: TRBV4-3; D: .; J: TRBJ2-4; CDR3: CASSQAVIGGESTKNIQYF
V: TRBV15; D: .; J: TRBJ1-3; CDR3: CATSREIAASGNTIYF
V: TRBV9; D: TRBD2; J: TRBJ2-5; CDR3: CASSVGLALETQYF
V: TRBV12-1; D: .; J: TRBJ1-5; CDR3: CASSSYFPQGCGNQPQHF
V: TRBV27; D: .; J: TRBJ1-5; CDR3: CASSLTGRNNQPQHF
V: TRBV7-9; D: TRBD2; J: TRBJ2-7; CDR3: CASSRAGREQYF
V: TRBV9; D: .; J: TRBJ2-1; CDR3: CASSVGGSTYNEQFF
V: TRBV7-2; D: TRBD1; J: TRBJ1-5; CDR3: CASSYIGTGGGQPQHF
V: TRBV7-7; D: .; J: TRBJ2-7; CDR3: CASSLESSGEQYF
V: TRBV28; D: .; J: TRBJ2-3; CDR3: CASRRRPPTDTQYF
V: TRBV6-6; D: .; J: TRBJ2-3; CDR3: CASRADTQYF
V: TRBV7-6; D: TRBD1; J: TRBJ1-3; CDR3: CASSIQGAGNTIYF
V: TRBV4-3; D: TRBD1; J: TRBJ1-4; CDR3: CASSRTGVGEKLFF
V: TRBV7-8; D: .; J: TRBJ2-3; CDR3: CASSLGVSDTQYF
V: TRBV11-2; D: TRBD1; J: TRBJ2-5; CDR3: CASRDRVETQYF
V: TRBV27; D: TRBD1; J: TRBJ2-1; CDR3: CASSVPGQGDEQFF
V: TRBV28; D: TRBD2; J: TRBJ2-7; CDR3: CASSLSGRVSYEQYF
V: TRBV25-1; D: .; J: TRBJ2-7; CDR3: CASSESGLGGYEQYF
V: TRBV21-1; D: .; J: TRBJ1-2; CDR3: CASSESRGYGYTF
V: TRBV14; D: .; J: TRBJ2-2; CDR3: CASSQQRSGELFF
V: TRBV5-4; D: .; J: TRBJ2-2; CDR3: CASSLMGGARELFF
V: TRBV18; D: .; J: TRBJ1-1; CDR3: CASSSQQGSNTEAFF
V: TRBV2; D: TRBD2; J: TRBJ2-7; CDR3: CASSGGLAGAPEGEQYF
V: TRBV6-1; D: TRBD1; J: TRBJ1-4; CDR3: CASTLTGINEKLFF
V: TRBV30; D: .; J: TRBJ2-1; CDR3: CAWRLRYNEQFF
V: TRBV4-1; D: .; J: TRBJ2-5; CDR3: CASSQFGRGETQYF
V: TRBV7-9; D: .; J: TRBJ2-1; CDR3: CASSLAGGRSLREQFF
V: TRBV7-9; D: .; J: TRBJ2-5; CDR3: CASSFQDSLQETQYF
V: TRBV4-1; D: TRBD1; J: TRBJ2-1; CDR3: CASSPSRGTKAYNEQFF
V: TRBV4-1; D: .; J: TRBJ2-6; CDR3: CASSQTQGPGANVLTF
V: TRBV11-3; D: .; J: TRBJ2-7; CDR3: CASSLGTGFYEQYF
V: TRBV28; D: .; J: TRBJ1-5; CDR3: CASYINNQPQHF
V: TRBV5-5; D: .; J: TRBJ2-7; CDR3: CASSLVRGLGYEQYF
V: TRBV5-4; D: .; J: TRBJ2-7; CDR3: CASSLGAQSSYEQYF
V: TRBV4-3; D: .; J: TRBJ1-2; CDR3: CASSQVLGMNYGYTF
V: TRBV15; D: .; J: TRBJ1-3; CDR3: CATSRDSSGNTIYF